The 16 T cell receptor beta chains reported below all come from one sample, sequenced in a study of CD8 T cells in ankylosing spondylitis. TCRdb re-derived calls from the 5' RACE reads in MiXCR, one entry per CDR3 protein. Of roughly 160,000 distinct CDR3 sequences listed, around 10% are singletons. The sample comprised blood, either unsorted or a sorted T cell fraction (not recorded which). These receptors originate from a male donor with ankylosing spondylitis or in good health (not recorded which).

This clonotype was counted ten times or more. This sequence joins TRBV12-3 or TRBV12-4 and TRBJ2-1, with TRBD2 matching over 8 bases. V was clipped by 0 bases and J by 7 bases; unmatched bases: 5. This CDR3 has 15 amino acids. The CDR3 loop reads CASSLAAGGFNEQFF. DNA of the CDR3: TGTGCCAGCAGTTTAGCGGCGGGAGGCTTTAATGAGCAGTTCTTC.

This clonotype was seen ten or more times. The V gene is TRBV12-3 or TRBV12-4, the J gene TRBJ1-5; D gene uncertain. This CDR3 contains 16 residues. Trimming shortened V by 5 bases and J by 5 bases, and 19 bases separated the two germline ends. The CDR3 spells CASSPDGQGDYQPQHF. As DNA, the CDR3 is TGTGCCAGCAGTCCCGATGGCCAAGGCGATTATCAGCCCCAGCATTTT.

This clonotype was seen a few times. The chain uses TRBV4-3 and TRBJ1-1; 7 bases map to TRBD1. The length of the CDR3 is 15 residues. CDR1 is LGHNA and CDR2 is YSLEER in the germline V gene. Trimming cost V 1 base and J 0 bases; bases outside gene matches: 2. CDR3 protein: CASSQGTGVNTEAFF. For the CDR3, the DNA is TGCGCCAGCAGCCAAGGTACAGGGGTGAACACTGAAGCTTTCTTT.

The chain couples TRBV28 to TRBJ2-7, with D perhaps assigned TRBD1 or TRBD2 (5 bases each). The CDR3 is 16 amino acids. Per the germline V gene, CDR1 is MDHEN and CDR2 is SYDVKM. V gave up 4 bases and J gave up 2 bases, with 18 bases separating them. This CDR3 reads CASSSPGPILTYEQYF. CDR3 coding DNA: TGTGCCAGCAGTTCCCCGGGACCGATTCTTACCTACGAGCAGTACTTC.

Ten or more counts support this clonotype. The chain employs TRBV10-3 and TRBJ1-6, with 10 bases lining up with TRBD1. V lost 3 bases to trimming and J lost 9 bases; unmatched junction nucleotides: 5. Germline V gene lookup returns CDR1 ENHRY and CDR2 SYGVKD. The CDR3 covers 15 residues. CDR3 loop: CAISEIGTGVSPLHF. Written as DNA, the CDR3 is TGTGCCATCAGTGAAATAGGGACAGGGGTTTCACCCCTCCACTTT.

This clonotype has ten or more counts. The chain links TRBV20-1 to TRBJ2-7, with D perhaps matching TRBD2 (6 bases). Germline V CDR1 and CDR2: DFQATT, SNEGSKA (reference sequence). Trimming stripped 0 bases from V and 2 bases from J, with 17 bases between. This CDR3 has 16 amino acids. CDR3 sequence: CSAREGGLARAYEQYF. DNA of the CDR3: TGCAGTGCTAGAGAAGGAGGGCTAGCGCGGGCCTACGAGCAGTACTTC.

This clonotype was counted a few times. The chain employs TRBV4-2 and TRBJ1-5; D is undetermined. Germline V gene data show CDR1 as LGHNA and CDR2 as YNFKEQ. The V and J ends lost 4 bases and 2 bases respectively, with 12 bases between them. This CDR3 has 15 residues. This CDR3 is CASSPPRQGNQPQHF. The CDR3 DNA reads as TGTGCCAGCAGCCCACCTCGGCAGGGCAATCAGCCCCAGCATTTT.

This clonotype occurred a few times. V and J are TRBV20-1 and TRBJ1-3; D unresolved. Germline V gene data show CDR1 as DFQATT and CDR2 as SNEGSKA (reference sequence). Trimming shortened V by 3 bases and J by 0 bases, and 15 bases separated the two germline ends. The CDR3 runs to 16 residues. CDR3 coding DNA: TGCAGTGCTAGCGGCGGGCAGCATAGCTCTGGAAACACCATATATTTT. It translates to CSASGGQHSSGNTIYF.

Many counts were recorded for this clonotype. The chain joins TRBV20-1 to TRBJ2-7, with 7 bases identical to TRBD1. Germline CDR1 is DFQATT and CDR2 is SNEGSKA (reference sequence). V shed 1 base and J 3 bases; nucleotides not matched to a gene: 0. The CDR3 consists of 12 residues. The DNA for the CDR3 is TGCAGTGCTAGAGGACAGGGCTACGAGCAGTACTTC. It specifies CSARGQGYEQYF.

About this clonotype: This may be a read error, as it is one base from a much larger clone. The chain has TRBV11-1 and TRBJ2-3, with 13 bases that match TRBD2. The germline gives CDR1 SGHAT, CDR2 FQDESV (reference sequence). The junction had 7 bases not matched to a gene; V was cut back by 5 bases and J by 5 bases. This CDR3 has 16 residues. CDR3 sequence: CASSLRTSGSVDTQYF. CDR3 DNA: TGTGCCAGCAGCCTCCGGACTAGCGGGAGCGTAGATACGCAGTATTTT.

This clonotype was recorded a few times. One base away lies a much larger clone, so this may be a sequencing read error. J is TRBJ2-7 and V is TRBV5-1; TRBD2 matches at 11 bases. The CDR3 extends over 14 amino acids. After removal of 3 bases from V and 9 bases from J, the junction contained 8 bases not matched to a gene. Per germline, CDR1 SGHRS and CDR2 YFSETQ. The DNA of the CDR3 is TGCGCCAGCAGCTCCACTAGCGGGAGCCACGGGCAGTACTTC. Translated: CASSSTSGSHGQYF.

This clonotype has ten or more counts. V is TRBV12-3 or TRBV12-4 and J is TRBJ1-2; D is unclear. With 5 bases removed from V and 3 bases from J, the gap between germline ends came to 10 bases. The CDR3 covers 13 residues. The CDR3 sequence: CASSRIPDYGYTF. The CDR3 DNA sequence: TGTGCCAGCAGTCGGATTCCCGACTATGGCTACACCTTC.

This clonotype was seen repeatedly, ten times or more. The chain joins TRBV6-5 to TRBJ1-2; 7 bases line up with TRBD1. J was trimmed by 8 bases and V by 3 bases; bases with no gene match: 12. CDR3 length: 15 residues. CDR1 and CDR2 from the germline V gene are MNHEY and SVGAGI. DNA of the CDR3: TGTGCCAGCAGTTATAGTCGGGCAGGGGGAAGCGGCTACACCTTC. It is translated as CASSYSRAGGSGYTF.

With respect to this clonotype: A read error is possible here, since a much larger clone lies one base away. The chain combines TRBV15 with TRBJ2-7, with 7 bases fitting TRBD2. CDR1 is LNHNV and CDR2 is YYDKDF in the germline V gene (reference sequence). The CDR3 consists of 16 residues. DNA of the CDR3: TGTGCCACCAACAGAGATTTGGCTAGCGGCGCCTACGAGCAGTACTTC. This translates into CATNRDLASGAYEQYF. Looking up the rest from reference TRBV15 and TRBJ2-7 gives the full variable domain: DAMVIQNPRYQVTQFGKPVTLSCSQTLNHNVMYWYQQKSSQAPKLLFHYYDKDFNNEADTPDNFQSRRPNTSFCFLDIRSPGLGDTAMYLCATNRDLASGAYEQYFGPGTRLTVT.

This clonotype was picked up many times. The chain couples TRBV6-1 to TRBJ2-5; no clear D. CDR1 and CDR2 from the germline V gene are MNHNS and SASEGT. The V end was cut by 6 bases, the J end by 5 bases, with 16 bases between. This CDR3 is built from 14 residues. CDR3 in DNA: TGTGCCAGCAGCCCCTTGTTGGGTCGGGAGACCCAGTACTTC. It yields the protein CASSPLLGRETQYF.

This clonotype was seen once. Being one base from a much bigger clone, this may be a read error. The V gene is TRBV3-1, the J gene TRBJ2-3; 9 bases are a match to TRBD2. The germline CDR1 and CDR2 sequences are LGHDT and YNNKEL (reference sequence). This CDR3 contains 18 residues. The CDR3 bases are TGTGCCAGCTGCCAAGAGGTAGCGGGGGCGTTGAACACAGATACGCAGTATTTT. Amino acid sequence: CASCQEVAGALNTDTQYF.